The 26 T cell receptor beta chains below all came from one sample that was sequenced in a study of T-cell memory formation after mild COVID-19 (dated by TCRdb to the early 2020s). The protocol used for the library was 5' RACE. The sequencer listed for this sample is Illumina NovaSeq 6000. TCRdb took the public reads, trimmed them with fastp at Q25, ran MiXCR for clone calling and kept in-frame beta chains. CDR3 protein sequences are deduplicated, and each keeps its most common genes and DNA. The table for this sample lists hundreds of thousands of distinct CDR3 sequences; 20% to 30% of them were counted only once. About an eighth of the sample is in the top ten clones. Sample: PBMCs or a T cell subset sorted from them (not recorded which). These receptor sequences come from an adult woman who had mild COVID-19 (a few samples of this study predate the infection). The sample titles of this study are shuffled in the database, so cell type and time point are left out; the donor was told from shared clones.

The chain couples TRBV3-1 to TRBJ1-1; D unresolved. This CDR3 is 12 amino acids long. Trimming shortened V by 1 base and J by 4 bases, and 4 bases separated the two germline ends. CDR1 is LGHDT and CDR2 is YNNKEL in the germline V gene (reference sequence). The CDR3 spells CASSQVSTEAFF. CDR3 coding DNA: TGTGCCAGCAGCCAAGTTAGCACTGAAGCTTTCTTT.

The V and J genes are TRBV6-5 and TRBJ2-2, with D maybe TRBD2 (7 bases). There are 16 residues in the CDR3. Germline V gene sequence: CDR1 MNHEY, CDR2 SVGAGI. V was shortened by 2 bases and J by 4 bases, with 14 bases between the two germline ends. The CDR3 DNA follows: TGTGCCAGCAGTTACCCGGCGGGGGCGTCCACCGGGGAGCTGTTTTTT. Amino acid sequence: CASSYPAGASTGELFF.

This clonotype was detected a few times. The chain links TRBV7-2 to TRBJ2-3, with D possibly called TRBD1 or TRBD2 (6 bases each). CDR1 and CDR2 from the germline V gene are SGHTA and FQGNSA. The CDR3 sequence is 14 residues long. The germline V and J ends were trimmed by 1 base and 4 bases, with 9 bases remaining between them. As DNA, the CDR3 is TGTGCCAGCAGCTTAGGGGGGGCCTCAGATACGCAGTATTTT. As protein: CASSLGGASDTQYF.

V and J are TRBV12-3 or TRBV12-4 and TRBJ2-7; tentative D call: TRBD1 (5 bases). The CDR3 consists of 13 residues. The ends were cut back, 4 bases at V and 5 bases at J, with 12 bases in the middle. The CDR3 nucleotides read TGTGCCAGCAGTTATGGGGCGAGGAACGAGCAGTACTTC. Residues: CASSYGARNEQYF.

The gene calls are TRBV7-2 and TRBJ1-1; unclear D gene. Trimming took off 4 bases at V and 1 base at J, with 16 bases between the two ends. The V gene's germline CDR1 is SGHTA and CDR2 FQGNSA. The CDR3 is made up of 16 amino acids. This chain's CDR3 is CASSSPDSRGNTEAFF. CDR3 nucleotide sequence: TGTGCCAGCAGCTCTCCAGACTCCCGGGGGAACACTGAAGCTTTCTTT.

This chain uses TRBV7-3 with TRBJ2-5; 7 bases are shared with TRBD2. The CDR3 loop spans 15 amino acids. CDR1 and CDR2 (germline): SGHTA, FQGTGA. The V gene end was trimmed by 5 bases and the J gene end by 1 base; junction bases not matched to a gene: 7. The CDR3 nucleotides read TGTGCCAGCAGCCCATCGGGACTACCCCAAGAGACCCAGTACTTC. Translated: CASSPSGLPQETQYF.

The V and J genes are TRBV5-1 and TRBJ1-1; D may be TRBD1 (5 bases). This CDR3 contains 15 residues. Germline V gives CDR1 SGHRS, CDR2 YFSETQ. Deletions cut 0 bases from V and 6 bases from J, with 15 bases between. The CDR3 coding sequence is TGCGCCAGCAGCTTGGAAGGGGCGGCTACATCTGAAGCTTTCTTT. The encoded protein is CASSLEGAATSEAFF.

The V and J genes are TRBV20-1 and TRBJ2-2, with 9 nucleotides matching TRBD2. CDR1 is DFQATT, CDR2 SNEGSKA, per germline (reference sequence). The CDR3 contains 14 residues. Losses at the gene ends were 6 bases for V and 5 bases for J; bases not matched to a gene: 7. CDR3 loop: CSAISGSSTGELFF. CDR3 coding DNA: TGCAGTGCGATTAGCGGGAGTAGTACCGGGGAGCTGTTTTTT.

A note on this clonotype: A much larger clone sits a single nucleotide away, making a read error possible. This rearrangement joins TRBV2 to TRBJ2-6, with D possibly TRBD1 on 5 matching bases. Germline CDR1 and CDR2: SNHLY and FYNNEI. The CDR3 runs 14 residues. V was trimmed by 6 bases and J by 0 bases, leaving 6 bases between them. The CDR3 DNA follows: TGTGCCAGCAGGGACAACTCTGGGGCCAACGTCCTGACTTTC. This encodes CASRDNSGANVLTF.

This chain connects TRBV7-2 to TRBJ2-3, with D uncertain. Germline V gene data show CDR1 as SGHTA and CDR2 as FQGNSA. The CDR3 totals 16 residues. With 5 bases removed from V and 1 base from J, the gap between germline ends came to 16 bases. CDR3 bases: TGTGCCAGCAGCACCCAAACAAGTTTCCGCACAGATACGCAGTATTTT. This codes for CASSTQTSFRTDTQYF.

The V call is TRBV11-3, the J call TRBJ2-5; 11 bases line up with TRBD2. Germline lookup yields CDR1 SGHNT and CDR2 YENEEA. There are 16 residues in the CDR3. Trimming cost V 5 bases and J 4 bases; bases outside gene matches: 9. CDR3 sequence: CASSPYSGRAGETQYF. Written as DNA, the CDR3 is TGTGCCAGCAGCCCTTATAGCGGGAGGGCCGGAGAGACCCAGTACTTC.

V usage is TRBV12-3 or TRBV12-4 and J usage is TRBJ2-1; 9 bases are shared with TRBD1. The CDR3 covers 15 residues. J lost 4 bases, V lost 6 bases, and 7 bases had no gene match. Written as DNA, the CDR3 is TGTGCCAGCAGCCGGGGACAGGGCGTGTACAATGAGCAGTTCTTC. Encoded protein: CASSRGQGVYNEQFF.

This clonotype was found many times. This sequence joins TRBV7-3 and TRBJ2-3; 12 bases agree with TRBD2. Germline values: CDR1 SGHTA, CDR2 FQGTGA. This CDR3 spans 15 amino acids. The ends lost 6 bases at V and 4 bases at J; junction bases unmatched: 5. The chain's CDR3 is CASSLLAGGSDTQYF. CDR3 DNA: TGTGCCAGCAGTTTACTAGCGGGGGGATCAGATACGCAGTATTTT. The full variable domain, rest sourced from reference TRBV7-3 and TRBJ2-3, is GAGVSQTPSNKVTEKGKYVELRCDPISGHTALYWYRQSLGQGPEFLIYFQGTGAADDSGLPNDRFFAVRPEGSVSTLKIQRTERGDSAVYLCASSLLAGGSDTQYFGPGTRLTVL.

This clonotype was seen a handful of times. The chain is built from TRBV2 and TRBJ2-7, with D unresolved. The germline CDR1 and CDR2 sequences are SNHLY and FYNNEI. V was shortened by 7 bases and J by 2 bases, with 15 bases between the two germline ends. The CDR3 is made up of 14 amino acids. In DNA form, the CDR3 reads TGTGCCAGCACCCCGGAAGGCTTGGCCTACGAGCAGTACTTC. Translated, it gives CASTPEGLAYEQYF.

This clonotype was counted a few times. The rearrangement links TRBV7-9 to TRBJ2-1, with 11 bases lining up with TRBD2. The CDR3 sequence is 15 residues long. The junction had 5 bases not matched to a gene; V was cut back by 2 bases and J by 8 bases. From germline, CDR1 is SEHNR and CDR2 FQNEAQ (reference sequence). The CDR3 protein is CASSLRLAGRHEQFF. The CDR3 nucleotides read TGTGCCAGCAGCTTACGACTAGCGGGAAGGCATGAGCAGTTCTTC.

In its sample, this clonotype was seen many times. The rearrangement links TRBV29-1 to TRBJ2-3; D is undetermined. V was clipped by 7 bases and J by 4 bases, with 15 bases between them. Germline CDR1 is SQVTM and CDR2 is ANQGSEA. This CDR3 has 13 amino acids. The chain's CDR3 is CSGSGPSPDTQYF. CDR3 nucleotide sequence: TGCAGCGGATCGGGTCCGTCCCCAGATACGCAGTATTTT.

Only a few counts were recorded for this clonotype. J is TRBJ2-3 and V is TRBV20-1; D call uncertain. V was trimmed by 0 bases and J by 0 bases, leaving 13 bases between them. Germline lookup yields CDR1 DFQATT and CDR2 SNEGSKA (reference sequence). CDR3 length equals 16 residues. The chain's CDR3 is CSARDWYGTSTDTQYF. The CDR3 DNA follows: TGCAGTGCTAGAGATTGGTACGGTACTAGCACAGATACGCAGTATTTT.

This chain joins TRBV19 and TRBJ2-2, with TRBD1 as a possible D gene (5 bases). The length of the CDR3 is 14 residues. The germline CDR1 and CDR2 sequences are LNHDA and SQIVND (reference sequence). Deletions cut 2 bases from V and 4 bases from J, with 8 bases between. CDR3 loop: CASSIRRATGELFF. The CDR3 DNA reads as TGTGCCAGTAGTATACGCAGGGCCACCGGGGAGCTGTTTTTT.

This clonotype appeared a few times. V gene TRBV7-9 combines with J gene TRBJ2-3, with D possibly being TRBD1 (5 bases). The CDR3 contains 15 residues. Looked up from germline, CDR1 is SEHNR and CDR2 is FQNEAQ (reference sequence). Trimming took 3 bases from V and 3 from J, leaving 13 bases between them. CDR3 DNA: TGTGCCAGCAGCTTGTGGATCAGGGCGACAGATACGCAGTATTTT. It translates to CASSLWIRATDTQYF.

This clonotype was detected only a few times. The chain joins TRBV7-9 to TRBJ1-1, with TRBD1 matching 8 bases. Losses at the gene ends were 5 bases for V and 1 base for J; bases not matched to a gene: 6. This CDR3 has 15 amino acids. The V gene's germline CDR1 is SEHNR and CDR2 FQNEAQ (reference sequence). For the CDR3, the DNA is TGTGCCAGCAGCACAGGAGGACAGGGGAACACTGAAGCTTTCTTT. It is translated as CASSTGGQGNTEAFF.

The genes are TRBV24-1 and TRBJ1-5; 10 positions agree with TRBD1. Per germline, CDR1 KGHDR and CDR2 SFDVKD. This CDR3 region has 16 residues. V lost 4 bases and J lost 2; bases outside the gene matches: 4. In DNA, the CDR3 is TGTGCCACCAGTGAACCCGGGACAGGGGGCAATCAGCCCCAGCATTTT. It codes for CATSEPGTGGNQPQHF.

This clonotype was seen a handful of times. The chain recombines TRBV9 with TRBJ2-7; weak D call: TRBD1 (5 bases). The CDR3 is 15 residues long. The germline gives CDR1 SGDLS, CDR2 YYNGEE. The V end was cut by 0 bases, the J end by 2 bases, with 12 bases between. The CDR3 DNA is TGTGCCAGCAGCGTAGCTACAGGTGGTCCCTACGAGCAGTACTTC. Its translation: CASSVATGGPYEQYF.

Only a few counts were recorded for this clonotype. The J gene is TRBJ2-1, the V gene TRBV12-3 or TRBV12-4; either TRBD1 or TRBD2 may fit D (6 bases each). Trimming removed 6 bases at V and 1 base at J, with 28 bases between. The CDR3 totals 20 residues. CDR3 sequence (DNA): TGTGCCAGCAGCTACCTGGTGTCGGGGGCCACCATGATGTCCTACAATGAGCAGTTCTTC. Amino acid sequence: CASSYLVSGATMMSYNEQFF.

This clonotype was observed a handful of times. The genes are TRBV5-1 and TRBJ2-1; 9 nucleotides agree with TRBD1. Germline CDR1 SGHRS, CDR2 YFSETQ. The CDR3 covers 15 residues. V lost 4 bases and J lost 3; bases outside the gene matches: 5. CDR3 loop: CASSPRDRDYNEQFF. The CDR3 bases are TGCGCCAGCAGCCCCCGGGACAGGGACTACAATGAGCAGTTCTTC.

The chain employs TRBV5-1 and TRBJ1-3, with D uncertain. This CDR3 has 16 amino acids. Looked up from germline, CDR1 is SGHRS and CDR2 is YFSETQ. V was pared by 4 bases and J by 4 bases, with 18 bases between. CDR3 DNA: TGCGCCAGCAGCCCCGGACCTCGCGGATCAGGAAACACCATATATTTT. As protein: CASSPGPRGSGNTIYF.

This chain's CDR3 is CASSTEREGFNEQYF. The CDR3 DNA follows: TGTGCCAGCAGTACCGAGCGGGAGGGCTTCAACGAGCAGTACTTC. The chain has TRBV12-3 or TRBV12-4 and TRBJ2-7; 10 bases agree with TRBD2. The trim removed 5 bases at V and 5 bases at J, leaving 9 bases unmatched. The CDR3 consists of 15 residues.